The 30 T cell receptor beta chains below come from one sample, sequenced in a study of T-cell reconstitution after alpha-beta-depleted transplantation in children. Unique molecular identifiers were incorporated when the TCRbeta library was constructed. TCRdb processed the PCR reads anew with MiXCR; each CDR3 protein has one entry. The sample shows 490,000 or so distinct CDR3 sequences, 9.5% to 15% of them seen only once. The sample in question was PBMCs from the stem cell graft donor, obtained from the stem cell graft. The origin of the receptors is a human donor who donated a stem cell graft to a child with combined immunodeficiency.

This clonotype was seen more than once but under ten times. This chain uses TRBV4-2 with TRBJ2-1; 8 positions match TRBD2. The CDR3 contains 16 residues. With V trimmed by 7 bases and J by 5 bases, 13 bases remained unmatched. Germline V lookup: CDR1 LGHNA, CDR2 YNFKEQ. CDR3 protein: CASNPSRSGGNNEQFF. As DNA, the CDR3 is TGTGCCAGCAACCCTAGCCGCAGCGGGGGTAACAATGAGCAGTTCTTC.

The CDR3 region is CASSPPRANTGELFF. The CDR3 DNA reads TGTGCCAGCAGCCCGCCACGGGCGAACACCGGGGAGCTGTTTTTT. The gene calls are TRBV7-2 and TRBJ2-2; no clear D. There are 15 residues in the CDR3. V lost 5 bases and J lost 0, with 10 bases in between. Germline values: CDR1 SGHTA, CDR2 FQGNSA.

There are many counts of this clonotype. V is TRBV12-3 or TRBV12-4 and J is TRBJ2-1, with TRBD1 matching over 8 bases. The CDR3 has 18 amino acids. Trimming cost V 2 bases and J 3 bases; bases outside gene matches: 12. This CDR3 reads CASSLWLPDRARYNEQFF. In nucleotides, the CDR3 is TGTGCCAGCAGTTTATGGTTACCGGACAGGGCACGCTACAATGAGCAGTTCTTC.

The J gene is TRBJ2-5, the V gene TRBV18, with D possibly TRBD1 on 5 matching bases. Trimming stripped 2 bases from V and 1 base from J, with 8 bases between. Germline V CDR1 and CDR2: KGHSH, LQKENI. The CDR3 sequence is 14 residues long. CDR3 residues: CASSPVTGQETQYF. The DNA of the CDR3 is TGTGCCAGCTCACCAGTCACAGGCCAAGAGACCCAGTACTTC.

This chain uses TRBV9 with TRBJ1-1, with D tentatively TRBD1 (6 bases). Germline CDR1 and CDR2: SGDLS and YYNGEE. The CDR3 runs 14 residues. V shed 0 bases and J shed 0 bases, with 6 bases lying between them. This chain's CDR3 is CASSVGQVNTEAFF. In DNA, the CDR3 is TGTGCCAGCAGCGTAGGACAGGTGAACACTGAAGCTTTCTTT.

V usage is TRBV10-3 and J usage is TRBJ2-2; D gene ambiguous. The CDR3 covers 15 residues. The V and J ends lost 3 bases and 2 bases respectively, with 10 bases between them. Germline V gene lookup returns CDR1 ENHRY and CDR2 SYGVKD. The CDR3 loop reads CAISDGRKNTGELFF. The CDR3 DNA follows: TGTGCCATCAGTGACGGCAGGAAAAACACCGGGGAGCTGTTTTTT.

This chain joins TRBV30 and TRBJ2-3, with D uncertain. Germline assignment: CDR1 GTSNPN and CDR2 SVGIG (reference sequence). V lost 0 bases to trimming and J lost 0 bases, with 10 bases between them. This CDR3 has 15 amino acids. CDR3 region: CAWSVWLSSTDTQYF. In DNA, the CDR3 is TGTGCCTGGAGTGTATGGTTATCTAGCACAGATACGCAGTATTTT.

J is TRBJ2-2 and V is TRBV15, with 8 bases lining up with TRBD2. The germline gives CDR1 LNHNV, CDR2 YYDKDF (reference sequence). V lost 0 bases to trimming and J lost 6 bases; unmatched junction nucleotides: 9. The CDR3 extends over 17 amino acids. CDR3 DNA: TGTGCCACCAGCAGAGATCCCGGGGGGGATCAGTCCGGGGAGCTGTTTTTT. Its translation: CATSRDPGGDQSGELFF.

This clonotype came up many times. The V call is TRBV28, the J call TRBJ1-5; no clear D gene. The CDR3 has 14 amino acids. The germline V and J ends were trimmed by 3 bases and 6 bases, with 12 bases remaining between them. CDR1 is MDHEN and CDR2 is SYDVKM in the germline V gene. CDR3 region: CASSLSLAGQPQHF. CDR3 DNA: TGTGCCAGCAGTTTGAGTCTGGCGGGTCAGCCCCAGCATTTT.

The chain has TRBV18 and TRBJ2-1, with 11 bases lining up with TRBD2. V was pared by 1 base and J by 1 base, with 6 bases of the junction left unmatched. This CDR3 contains 18 residues. From germline, CDR1 is KGHSH and CDR2 LQKENI. CDR3 in amino acids: CASSPRLAGGWSYNEQFF. CDR3 nucleotide sequence: TGTGCCAGCTCACCACGGCTAGCGGGAGGTTGGTCCTACAATGAGCAGTTCTTC.

This chain links TRBV20-1 with TRBJ2-7, with TRBD2 matching 9 bases. Losses at the gene ends were 2 bases for V and 1 base for J; bases not matched to a gene: 12. CDR1 is DFQATT, CDR2 SNEGSKA, per germline (reference sequence). The CDR3 covers 17 residues. DNA of the CDR3: TGCAGTGCTAGACATAACACCCGGACTAGCGAGTCCTACGAGCAGTACTTC. Translated: CSARHNTRTSESYEQYF.

This clonotype was picked up a small number of times. This chain links TRBV10-3 with TRBJ1-1, with D maybe TRBD1 (5 bases). CDR1 ENHRY and CDR2 SYGVKD come from the germline V gene. The CDR3 covers 15 residues. Trimming removed 3 bases at V and 1 base at J, with 12 bases between. The CDR3 DNA reads as TGTGCCATCAGTGATGAAGTCAGGGCGAACACTGAAGCTTTCTTT. The encoded protein is CAISDEVRANTEAFF.

Only a few counts were recorded for this clonotype. The CDR3 sequence: CAWSQDSYEQYF. In nucleotides, the CDR3 is TGTGCCTGGAGCCAAGACTCCTACGAGCAGTACTTC. The chain uses TRBV30 and TRBJ2-7; no clear D. With 3 bases removed from V and 0 bases from J, the gap between germline ends came to 6 bases. Germline loops: CDR1 GTSNPN, CDR2 SVGIG (reference sequence). This CDR3 has 12 amino acids.

This clonotype was observed a few times. The chain is built from TRBV12-3 or TRBV12-4 and TRBJ1-6, with D possibly being TRBD1 (5 bases). The CDR3 covers 15 residues. Trimming took off 1 base at V and 10 bases at J, with 14 bases between the two ends. CDR3 in DNA: TGTGCCAGCAGTTTAGGGGGGACGTGGGGATCACCCCTCCACTTT. The encoded protein is CASSLGGTWGSPLHF.

A remark on this clonotype: No conserved phenylalanine or tryptophan is present at the end of the CDR3, so a read error is the likely explanation. The V call is TRBV30, the J call TRBJ2-1; D unresolved. The CDR3 covers 13 residues. Germline V gives CDR1 GTSNPN, CDR2 SVGIG (reference sequence). V lost 0 bases and J lost 7, with 10 bases in between. The CDR3 nucleotides read TGTGCCTGGAGTGTACGTCCGGGTAATGAGCAGTTCGTC. Translating gives CAWSVRPGNEQFV.

This clonotype has just a few counts. The rearrangement uses TRBV24-1 and TRBJ1-2, with D uncertain. V shed 4 bases and J shed 7 bases, with 9 bases lying between them. The V gene's germline CDR1 is KGHDR and CDR2 SFDVKD. The CDR3 contains 12 residues. The chain's CDR3 is CATSDSLGGYTF. The CDR3 DNA is TGTGCCACCAGTGACTCGCTGGGTGGCTACACCTTC.

The table lists this clonotype with many counts. The V and J genes are TRBV7-6 and TRBJ2-1; the D is unclear. The CDR3 totals 12 residues. CDR1 and CDR2 (germline): SGHVS, FNYEAQ. Trimming left V 5 bases short and J 10 bases short, with 12 bases between. The CDR3 loop is CASSQTQLEQFF. The CDR3 region has the DNA TGTGCCAGCAGCCAAACACAATTGGAGCAGTTCTTC. Using reference TRBV7-6 and TRBJ2-1 for the parts outside the CDR3, the full variable domain is GAGVSQSPRYKVTKRGQDVALRCDPISGHVSLYWYRQALGQGPEFLTYFNYEAQQDKSGLPNDRFSAERPEGSISTLTIQRTEQRDSAMYRCASSQTQLEQFFGPGTRLTVL.

This clonotype turned up a few times. V usage is TRBV6-1 and J usage is TRBJ1-2; D may be TRBD1 (5 bases). Germline assignment: CDR1 MNHNS and CDR2 SASEGT. V was trimmed by 9 bases and J by 7 bases, leaving 12 bases between them. This CDR3 spans 11 amino acids. The CDR3 sequence: CASVGALGYTF. DNA for the CDR3: TGTGCCAGTGTCGGGGCGCTTGGCTACACCTTC.

The sample holds many counts of this clonotype. This rearrangement joins TRBV24-1 to TRBJ2-3, with 7 bases matching TRBD1. The CDR3 length is 17 residues. Germline lookup yields CDR1 KGHDR and CDR2 SFDVKD. V trimming: 3 bases; J trimming: 4 bases; junction bases outside the gene matches: 12. The CDR3 protein is CATSDPGRQGRADTQYF. CDR3 DNA sequence: TGTGCCACCAGTGATCCTGGGCGACAGGGCAGGGCAGATACGCAGTATTTT.

The chain carries TRBV29-1 and TRBJ2-1; possibly TRBD1 or TRBD2 for D (5 bases each). This CDR3 contains 14 residues. The ends were cut back, 5 bases at V and 8 bases at J, with 19 bases in the middle. In germline, CDR1 is SQVTM, CDR2 ANQGSEA. Written as DNA, the CDR3 is TGCAGCGTTAACCCTCCGGGGCGCCGGGATGAGCAGTTCTTC. This translates into CSVNPPGRRDEQFF.

This clonotype was seen at least ten times. This rearrangement joins TRBV29-1 to TRBJ1-3, with unresolved D. Germline V lookup: CDR1 SQVTM, CDR2 ANQGSEA. V was trimmed by 4 bases and J by 0 bases, leaving 13 bases between them. The CDR3 totals 15 residues. CDR3 protein: CSVAPDLNSGNTIYF. For the CDR3, the DNA is TGCAGCGTTGCGCCGGATTTAAACTCTGGAAACACCATATATTTT. The variable domain in full, completed from reference TRBV29-1 and TRBJ1-3, reads SAVISQKPSRDICQRGTSLTIQCQVDSQVTMMFWYRQQPGQSLTLIATANQGSEATYESGFVIDKFPISRPNLTFSTLTVSNMSPEDSSIYLCSVAPDLNSGNTIYFGEGSWLTVV.

This clonotype was recorded a few times. This sequence joins TRBV7-9 and TRBJ2-1; a possible D gene is TRBD2 (6 bases). Germline V gene sequence: CDR1 SEHNR, CDR2 FQNEAQ (reference sequence). There are 15 residues in the CDR3. Trimming left V 5 bases short and J 4 bases short, with 15 bases between. The DNA of the CDR3 is TGTGCCAGCAGCCCGGTGGGCGGGGTTTACAATGAGCAGTTCTTC. Encoded protein: CASSPVGGVYNEQFF.

This clonotype came up a few times. The J gene is TRBJ2-5, the V gene TRBV6-2 or TRBV6-3; the match to TRBD1 covers 11 bases. The germline V gene has CDR1 MNHEY and CDR2 SVGEGT. V lost 5 bases to trimming and J lost 1 base; unmatched junction nucleotides: 0. CDR3 length: 14 residues. CDR3 amino acids: CASSGQGAQETQYF. The CDR3 nucleotides read TGTGCCAGCAGTGGACAGGGGGCCCAAGAGACCCAGTACTTC.

The V call is TRBV12-3 or TRBV12-4, the J call TRBJ2-3, with D uncertain. This CDR3 is 15 amino acids long. Deletions cut 3 bases from V and 0 bases from J, with 10 bases between. DNA for the CDR3: TGTGCCAGCAGTTTGTTGAGTTCTAGCACAGATACGCAGTATTTT. Translated: CASSLLSSSTDTQYF.

This clonotype was seen only once. Its ends do not fully match the called genes, so a read error is possible. The V gene is TRBV5-5, the J gene TRBJ1-1; unclear D gene. This CDR3 is built from 13 residues. CDR1 SGHKS and CDR2 YYEKEE come from the germline V gene (reference sequence). CDR3 residues: CVSSSVSRPEAFF. The DNA for the CDR3 is TGTGTCAGCAGCAGTGTAAGCAGGCCGGAAGCTTTCTTT.

The genes are TRBV20-1 and TRBJ1-1, with a possible D match to TRBD1 (5 bases). The CDR3 extends over 16 amino acids. Germline V CDR1 and CDR2: DFQATT, SNEGSKA (reference sequence). V lost 4 bases and J lost 3, with 21 bases in between. The CDR3 loop is CSAKPASWGGDTEAFF. CDR3 coding DNA: TGCAGTGCTAAGCCGGCCTCGTGGGGGGGGGACACTGAAGCTTTCTTT.

This clonotype was picked up a small number of times. The chain carries TRBV24-1 and TRBJ2-1, with 8 bases that match TRBD2. V was pared by 10 bases and J by 0 bases, with 4 bases of the junction left unmatched. CDR1 and CDR2 (germline): KGHDR, SFDVKD. The length of the CDR3 is 14 residues. Here the CDR3 reads CATNSGTSYNEQFF. CDR3 nucleotide sequence: TGTGCCACTAATAGCGGGACCTCCTACAATGAGCAGTTCTTC.

The genes are TRBV5-6 and TRBJ2-7; D tentatively reads TRBD1 or TRBD2 (5 bases each). The V gene's germline CDR1 is SGHDT and CDR2 YYEEEE. Trimming removed 0 bases from V and 3 bases from J, with 10 bases in between. This CDR3 spans 14 amino acids. This chain's CDR3 is CASSLDRGVYEQYF. DNA for the CDR3: TGTGCCAGCAGCTTGGACCGAGGGGTCTACGAGCAGTACTTC.

CDR3: CAWRGTGGRYEQYF. In DNA form, the CDR3 reads TGTGCCTGGAGGGGGACAGGGGGCCGGTACGAGCAGTACTTC. J is TRBJ2-7 and V is TRBV30, with 12 bases lining up with TRBD1. Trimming took 3 bases from V and 4 from J; bases not matched to a gene: 4. CDR1 is GTSNPN and CDR2 is SVGIG in the germline V gene (reference sequence). The CDR3 has 14 residues.

This clonotype showed up many times. This chain links TRBV7-2 with TRBJ2-1, with D possibly TRBD2 on 5 matching bases. Germline assignment: CDR1 SGHTA and CDR2 FQGNSA. This CDR3 is 15 amino acids long. V lost 6 bases and J lost 0, with 12 bases in between. CDR3 amino acids: CASRERIYSYNEQFF. The CDR3, as DNA: TGTGCCAGCAGGGAGCGGATTTACTCCTACAATGAGCAGTTCTTC.